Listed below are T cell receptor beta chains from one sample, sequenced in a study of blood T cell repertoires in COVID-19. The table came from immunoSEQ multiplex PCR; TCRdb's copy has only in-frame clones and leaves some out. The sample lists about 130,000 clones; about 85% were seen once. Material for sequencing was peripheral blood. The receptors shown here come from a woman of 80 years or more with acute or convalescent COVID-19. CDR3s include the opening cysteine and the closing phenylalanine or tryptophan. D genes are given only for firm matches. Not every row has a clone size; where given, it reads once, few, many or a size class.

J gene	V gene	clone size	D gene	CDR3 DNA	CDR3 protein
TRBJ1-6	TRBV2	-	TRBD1	TGTGCCAGCAGTTCGACAGGGAAGAATTCACCCCTCCACTTT	CASSSTGKNSPLHF
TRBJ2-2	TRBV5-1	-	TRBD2	TGCGCCAGCAGCTCGGGGGGTAGTATCGGCACCGGGGAGCTGTTTTTT	CASSSGGSIGTGELFF
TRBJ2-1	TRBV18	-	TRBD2	TGTGCCAGCTCACTCTCGCTAGCGGGGTCCTCCTACAATGAGCAGTTCTTC	CASSLSLAGSSYNEQFF
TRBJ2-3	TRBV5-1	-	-	TGCGCCAGCAGCGGCCAACAGATGCACCCCACAGATACGCAGTATTTT	CASSGQQMHPTDTQYF
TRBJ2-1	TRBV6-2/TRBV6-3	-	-	TGTGCCAGCAGTTCGAGGCCCCGGGGTTCGGACAATGAGCAGTTCTTC	CASSSRPRGSDNEQFF
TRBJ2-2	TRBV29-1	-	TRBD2	TGCAGCGTGGCCGGGACTAGCGGGGGGCTCTGGGGCACCGGGGAGCTGTTTTTT	CSVAGTSGGLWGTGELFF
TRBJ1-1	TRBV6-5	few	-	TGTGCCAGCAGTTACAGGGGGTCCGGGCGGACTGAAGCTTTCTTT	CASSYRGSGRTEAFF
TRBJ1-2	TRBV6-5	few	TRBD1	TGTGCCAGCAGTCTCGACCGACAGGGAGGTAATGGCTACACCTTC	CASSLDRQGGNGYTF
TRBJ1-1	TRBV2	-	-	TGTGCCAGCAGTGAAGCTTTCGGAGCTTTCTTT	CASSEAFGAFF
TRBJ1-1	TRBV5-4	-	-	TGTGCCAGCAGCTTGAGCACCACCCGGGGCACTGAAGCTTTCTTT	CASSLSTTRGTEAFF
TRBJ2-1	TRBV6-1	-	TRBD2	TGTGCCAGCAGTGAAAGATCCAGCGGGGGGCCTAAGTACAATGAGCAGTTCTTC	CASSERSSGGPKYNEQFF
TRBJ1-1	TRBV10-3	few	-	TGTGCCATCAGTCAGTCGACAGAAGCTATGAACACTGAAGCTTTCTTT	CAISQSTEAMNTEAFF
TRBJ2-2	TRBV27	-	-	TGTGCCAGCAGTTTCTCGGTCGCGAACACCGGGGAGCTGTTTTTT	CASSFSVANTGELFF
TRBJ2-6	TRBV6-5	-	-	TGTGCCAGCAGTTACGTGGCAACTGGGGCCAACGTCCTGACTTTC	CASSYVATGANVLTF
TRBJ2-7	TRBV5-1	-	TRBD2	TGCGCCAGCAGCGTCTCTAGCGGATACGAGCAGTACTTC	CASSVSSGYEQYF
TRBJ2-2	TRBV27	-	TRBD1	TGTGCCAGCAGTGGGAAGGGACAGGGAACATGGACCGGGGAGCTGTTTTTT	CASSGKGQGTWTGELFF
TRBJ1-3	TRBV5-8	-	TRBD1	TGTGCCAGCAGCTCACAGGGGGCCCGAAGAAACACCATATATTTT	CASSSQGARRNTIYF
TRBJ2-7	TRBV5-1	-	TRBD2	TGCGCCAGCAGCTTGGGCCCTAGCGGGGGGACATCCTACGAGCAGTACTTC	CASSLGPSGGTSYEQYF
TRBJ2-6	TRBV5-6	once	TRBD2	TGTGCCAGCAGCTCAACTAGCGGGGGGTTAGGGGCCAACGTCCTGACTTTC	CASSSTSGGLGANVLTF
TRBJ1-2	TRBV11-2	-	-	TGTGCCAGCAGCAGACAGACTGGCTACACCTTC	CASSRQTGYTF
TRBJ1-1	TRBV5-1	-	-	TGCGCCAGCAGCACCTACCAGAACACTGAAGCTTTCTTT	CASSTYQNTEAFF
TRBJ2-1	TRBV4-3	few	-	TGCGCCAGCAGCCAACGACTAGCCTACAATGAGCAGTTCTTC	CASSQRLAYNEQFF
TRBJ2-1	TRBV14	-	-	TGTGCCAGCAGCCAAGATAAAGAGGATGAGCAGTTCTTC	CASSQDKEDEQFF
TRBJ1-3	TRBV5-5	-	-	TGTGCCAGCAGACAGGACGGCCTCTCTGGAAACACCATATATTTT	CASRQDGLSGNTIYF
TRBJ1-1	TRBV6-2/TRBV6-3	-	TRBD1	TGTGCCAGCAGTTACTCGACAGGGGGCGGTTTAGACACTGAAGCTTTCTTT	CASSYSTGGGLDTEAFF
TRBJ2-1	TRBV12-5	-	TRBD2	TGTGCTAGTGGTTTGGCCCGGACTAGTACGCTCTCCTACAATGAGCAGTTCTTC	CASGLARTSTLSYNEQFF
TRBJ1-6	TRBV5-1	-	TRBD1	TGCGCCAGCAGCTCGAAAGAGGGACAGGACGGGACACCCCTCCACTTT	CASSSKEGQDGTPLHF
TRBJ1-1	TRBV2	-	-	TGTGCCAGCATTTCACAAAGGGGGGGTGAAGCTTTCTTT	CASISQRGGEAFF
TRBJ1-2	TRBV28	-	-	TGTGCCAGCAGTTTTTTTGGCAGAAACTATGGCTACACCTTC	CASSFFGRNYGYTF
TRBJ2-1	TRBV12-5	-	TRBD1	TGTGCTAGTGGTTCGACAGGGCTTCATGAGCAGTTCTTC	CASGSTGLHEQFF
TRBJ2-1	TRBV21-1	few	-	TGTGCCAGCAGCAACAACCCCCAGGCGTTCAACTACAATGAGCAGTTCTTC	CASSNNPQAFNYNEQFF
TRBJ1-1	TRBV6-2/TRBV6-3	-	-	TGTGCCAGCAGCGGCGGACAGTTGAACACTGAAGCTTTCTTT	CASSGGQLNTEAFF
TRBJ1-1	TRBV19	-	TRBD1	TGTGCCAGTAGTCCGAGAACAGGGGGAACTGAAGCTTTCTTT	CASSPRTGGTEAFF
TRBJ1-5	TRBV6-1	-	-	TGTGCCGCCAGGGGCAGCAATCAGCCCCAGCATTTT	CAARGSNQPQHF
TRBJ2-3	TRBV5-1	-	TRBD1	TGCGCCAGCAGAAATGGACAGGGAAGTACAGATACGCAGTATTTT	CASRNGQGSTDTQYF
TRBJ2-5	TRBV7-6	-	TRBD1	TGTGCCAGCAGCTTCGGGACAGGGCTACAAGAGACCCAGTACTTC	CASSFGTGLQETQYF
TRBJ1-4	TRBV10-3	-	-	TGTGCCATCAGTGAGTCAACAGGAACGACCACAACTAATGAAAAACTGTTTTTT	CAISESTGTTTTNEKLFF
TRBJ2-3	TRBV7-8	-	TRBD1	TGTGCCAGCAGCACATCACAGGGGAGCACAGATACGCAGTATTTT	CASSTSQGSTDTQYF
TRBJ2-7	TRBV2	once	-	TGTGCCAGCTCCCTATCCTACGAGCAGTACTTC	CASSLSYEQYF
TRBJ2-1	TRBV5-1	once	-	TGCGCCAGCAGCTTGGCCCAAATCGGAGTCGATGAGCAGTTCTTC	CASSLAQIGVDEQFF